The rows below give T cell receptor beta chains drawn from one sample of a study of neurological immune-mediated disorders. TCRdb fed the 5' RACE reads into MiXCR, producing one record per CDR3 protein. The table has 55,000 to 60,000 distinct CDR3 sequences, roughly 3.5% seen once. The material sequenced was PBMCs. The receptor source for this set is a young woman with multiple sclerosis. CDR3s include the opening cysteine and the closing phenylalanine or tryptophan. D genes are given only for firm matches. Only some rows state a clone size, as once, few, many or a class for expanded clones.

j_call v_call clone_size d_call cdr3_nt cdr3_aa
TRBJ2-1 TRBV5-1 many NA TGCGCCAGCAGCTTGGTAGGGGGTAGGGGTGAGCAGTTCTTC CASSLVGGRGEQFF
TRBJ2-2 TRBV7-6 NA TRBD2 TGTGCCAGCAGCCCGACTAGCGGGGGCACCGGGGAGCTGTTTTTT CASSPTSGGTGELFF
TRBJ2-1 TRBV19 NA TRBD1 TGTGCCAGCCGGAGGGGGGGACAGGGTTGGGTCAATGAGCAGTTCTTC CASRRGGQGWVNEQFF
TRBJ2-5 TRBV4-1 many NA TGCGCCAGCAGCCAAGGCGTACAATTACAAGAGACCCAGTACTTC CASSQGVQLQETQYF
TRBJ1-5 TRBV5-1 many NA TGCGCCATCGGAGGGGAGCCCCAGCATTTT CAIGGEPQHF
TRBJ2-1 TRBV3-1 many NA TGTGCCAGCAGGGGGAACTACAATGAGCAGTTCTTC CASRGNYNEQFF
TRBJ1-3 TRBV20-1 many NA TGCAGTGCCGCCCCGGACAACTCTGGAAACACCATATATTTT CSAAPDNSGNTIYF
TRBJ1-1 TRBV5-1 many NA TGCGCCAGCAGCTTCGGCAGGGTGAACACTGAAGCTTTCTTT CASSFGRVNTEAFF
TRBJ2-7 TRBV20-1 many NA TGCAGTGCTACGACCGGTCTTGGCTACGAGCAGTACTTC CSATTGLGYEQYF
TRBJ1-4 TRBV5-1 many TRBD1 TGCGCCAGCAGCCAGATCTCGGGACAGAGCGAAAAACTGTTTTTT CASSQISGQSEKLFF
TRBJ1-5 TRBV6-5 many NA TGTGCCAGCAGTTCTCTACAGGCCCCCAGTACATATAGCAATCAGCCCCAGCATTTT CASSSLQAPSTYSNQPQHF
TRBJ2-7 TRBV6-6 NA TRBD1 TGTGCCACTGGACAGGGGAACGAGCAGTACTTC CATGQGNEQYF
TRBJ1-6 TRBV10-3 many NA TGTGCCACCAACGGCGGCACCATGAGCTCCTATAATTCACCCCTCCACTTT CATNGGTMSSYNSPLHF
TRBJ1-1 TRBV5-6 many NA TGTGCCAGCAGCACCGAAACCAGGAATGAAGCTTTCTTT CASSTETRNEAFF
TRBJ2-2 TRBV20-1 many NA TGCAGTGCGAGCCGGGACGCCGGAGGGGAGCTGTTTTTT CSASRDAGGELFF
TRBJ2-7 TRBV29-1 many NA TGCAGCGTTAAAAGAGAATACGAGCAGTACTTC CSVKREYEQYF
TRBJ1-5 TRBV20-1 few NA TGCAGTGCCCACCGGGACAAAAATCAGCCCCAGAATTTT CSAHRDKNQPQNF
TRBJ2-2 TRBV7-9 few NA TGTGCCAGCAGCAACCTCCGGACGGCTGGGACCGGGGAGCTGTTTTTT CASSNLRTAGTGELFF
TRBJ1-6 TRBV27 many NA TGTGCCAGCAGTAAAGGCGAACTTGGTTCTAATTCACCCCTCCACTTT CASSKGELGSNSPLHF
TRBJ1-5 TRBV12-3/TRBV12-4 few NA TGTGCCAGCAGCGACGGGCCCCTTTTTCAGCCCCAGAATTTT CASSDGPLFQPQNF
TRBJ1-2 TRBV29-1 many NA TGCAGCGTTGGGGGAGGCAGGGGTGATCATGGCTACACCTTC CSVGGGRGDHGYTF
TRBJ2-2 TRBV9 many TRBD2 TGTGCCAGCAGCACCCTAGCGGGACTTAACACCGGGGAGCTGTTTTTT CASSTLAGLNTGELFF
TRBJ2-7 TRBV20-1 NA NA TGCAGTGCTCCCCCGGGACTTTCCTACGAGCAGTACTTC CSAPPGLSYEQYF
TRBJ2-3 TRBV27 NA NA TGTGCCAGCAGTCAAGAGTTGGGCACAGATACGCAGTATTTT CASSQELGTDTQYF